The T cell receptor (beta chain) described here comes from a study of chemoradiotherapy in HPV16-positive cancers. Points from the study as a whole: Candidate HPV-specific clones and E7-related TCR motifs grew in tumor during treatment.

Comment on this clone: The antigen is unknown. A junction boundary mismatches the germline segment, possibly from a read error.

This CDR3 has 14 amino acids. Germline loops: CDR1 SEHNR, CDR2 FQNEAQ (reference sequence). The data were produced by immunoSEQ multiplex PCR, yet TCRdb's version contains in-frame clones alone and is incomplete. The sample lists about 27,000 clones; over 90% were seen once. This TCR was recovered from a human donor with HPV-associated anogenital cancer. The specimen comprised blood, sampled from a patient who underwent chemoradiotherapy. The chain is built from TRBV7-9 and TRBJ1-4, with 8 nucleotides matching TRBD1. This CDR3 reads CASSLAGGGEKLFF. CDR3 coding DNA: TGTGCCAGCAGCCTAGCAGGGGGCGGCGAAAAACTGTTTTTT.